By sample share, the clone carrying this T cell receptor (beta chain) is medium-sized. This entry comes from a study of control samples from healthy donors and cancer patients. Data came from immunoSEQ multiplex PCR; TCRdb stores just in-frame clones and leaves some out. In the table there are roughly 30,000 clones, nearly 90% of which are singletons. The sample consisted of formalin-fixed, paraffin-embedded tissue. This receptor was obtained from a female donor with melanoma.

As DNA, the CDR3 is TGTGCCAGCAGCCTTAGCGGGAAAAACTACGAGCAGTACTTC. Protein product: CASSLSGKNYEQYF. The chain carries TRBV5-8 and TRBJ2-7; 8 bases fit TRBD2. Germline V gene sequence: CDR1 SGHTS, CDR2 YDEGEE. J gave up 3 bases and V 4 bases, and 6 bases lay outside the gene matches. The CDR3 contains 14 residues.